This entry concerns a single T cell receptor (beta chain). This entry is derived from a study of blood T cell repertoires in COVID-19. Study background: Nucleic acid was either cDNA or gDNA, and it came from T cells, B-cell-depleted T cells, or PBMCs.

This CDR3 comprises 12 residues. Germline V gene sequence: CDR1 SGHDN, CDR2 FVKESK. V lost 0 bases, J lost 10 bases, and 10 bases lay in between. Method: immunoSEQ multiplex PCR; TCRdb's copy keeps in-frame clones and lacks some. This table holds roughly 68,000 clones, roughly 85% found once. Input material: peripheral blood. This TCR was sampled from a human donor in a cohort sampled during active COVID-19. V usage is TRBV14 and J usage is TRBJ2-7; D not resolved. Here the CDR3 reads CASSQEDLRQYF. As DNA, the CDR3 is TGTGCCAGCAGCCAAGAAGATCTAAGACAGTACTTC.